What follows are 27 T cell receptor beta chains derived from one specimen sequenced in a study of blood T cell repertoires in COVID-19. Repertoires were generated with immunoSEQ multiplex PCR, while TCRdb's copy carries only in-frame clones and drops some. Counted here are over 70,000 clones, around three quarters occurring once; the ten biggest clones make up approximately 6.8%. The source material was peripheral blood. All receptors derive from a man aged 65 to 79 with acute or convalescent COVID-19.

The CDR3 bases are TGCGCCAGCAGACATTTAGGCCTAGCGGGGGGCCTATACAATGAGCAGTTCTTC. Translation gives CASRHLGLAGGLYNEQFF. The chain employs TRBV10-2 and TRBJ2-1; TRBD2 matches 11 bases. The germline V gene encodes CDR1 WSHSY and CDR2 SAAADI. With 6 bases clipped from V and 4 bases from J, the junction kept 14 bases outside the gene matches. The CDR3 is made up of 18 amino acids.

The chain has TRBV3-1 (or the pseudogene TRBV3-2) and TRBJ2-3; D is perhaps TRBD2 (5 bases). The germline V and J ends were trimmed by 0 bases and 0 bases, with 13 bases remaining between them. The germline V gene encodes CDR1 LGHDT and CDR2 YNNKEL (reference sequence). This CDR3 spans 17 amino acids. The CDR3 nucleotides read TGTGCCAGCAGCCAAGAGGGCCCGGGGTCTAGCACAGATACGCAGTATTTT. Its translation: CASSQEGPGSSTDTQYF.

V and J are TRBV7-9 and TRBJ2-1; D not certain. This CDR3 is built from 16 residues. Deletions cut 1 base from V and 3 bases from J, with 13 bases between. The V gene's germline CDR1 is SEHNR and CDR2 FQNEAQ (reference sequence). CDR3 sequence (DNA): TGTGCCAGCAGCTTAGTGTTTGGGCAGAGCTACAATGAGCAGTTCTTC. Translation: CASSLVFGQSYNEQFF.

This clone was found a few times. The chain recombines TRBV19 with TRBJ1-5, with a weak D call TRBD1 (5 bases). The CDR3 totals 16 residues. CDR1 and CDR2 (germline): LNHDA, SQIVND (reference sequence). The V and J ends lost 6 bases and 7 bases respectively, with 22 bases between them. As DNA, the CDR3 is TGTGCCAGTAGCCCTCCGGGACCCCGGGGAGGGCAGCCCCAGCATTTT. Its protein is CASSPPGPRGGQPQHF. Drawing the rest from reference TRBV19 and TRBJ1-5, the complete variable domain is DGGITQSPKYLFRKEGQNVTLSCEQNLNHDAMYWYRQDPGQGLRLIYYSQIVNDFQKGDIAEGYSVSREKKESFPLTVTSAQKNPTAFYLCASSPPGPRGGQPQHFGDGTRLSIL.

The chain couples TRBV5-6 to TRBJ2-6, with unresolved D. The germline CDR1 and CDR2 sequences are SGHDT and YYEEEE. The CDR3 consists of 16 residues. V was pared by 0 bases and J by 0 bases, with 7 bases between. In DNA, the CDR3 is TGTGCCAGCAGCTTGGCGGGTAGCTCTGGGGCCAACGTCCTGACTTTC. It is translated as CASSLAGSSGANVLTF.

This clone has more than one count but fewer than ten. Different DNA sequences within this sample yield the same CDR3. The chain is built from TRBV3-1 (or the pseudogene TRBV3-2) and TRBJ1-1; D is unclear. The V gene's germline CDR1 is LGHDT and CDR2 YNNKEL (reference sequence). CDR3 length: 13 amino acids. Trimming removed 0 bases from V and 5 bases from J, with 7 bases in between. The CDR3 sequence is CASSQDRVTEAFF. The CDR3 DNA sequence: TGTGCCAGCAGCCAAGATCGGGTTACTGAAGCTTTCTTT.

J is TRBJ2-3 and V is TRBV5-1; possibly TRBD1 for D (7 bases). The CDR3 consists of 15 residues. Germline CDR1 reads SGHRS; CDR2 reads YFSETQ. With 0 bases removed from V and 2 bases from J, the gap between germline ends came to 10 bases. The CDR3 loop reads CASSLDRGLTDTQYF. The CDR3 DNA is TGCGCCAGCAGCTTGGACAGGGGACTCACAGATACGCAGTATTTT.

CDR3: CASSPGRAYEQYF. CDR3 in DNA: TGTGCCAGCAGTCCCGGGAGGGCCTACGAGCAGTACTTC. The J gene is TRBJ2-7, the V gene TRBV6-2 or TRBV6-3; TRBD2 matches 8 bases. CDR3 length equals 13 residues. After removal of 5 bases from V and 2 bases from J, the junction contained 2 bases not matched to a gene. Germline-derived CDR1 and CDR2 are MNHEY and SVGEGT.

The chain has TRBV7-3 and TRBJ2-5; 8 bases line up with TRBD1. V lost 4 bases, J lost 4 bases, and 5 bases stayed unmatched. CDR1 and CDR2 (germline): SGHTA, FQGTGA. This CDR3 spans 14 amino acids. DNA for the CDR3: TGTGCCAGCAGCTCTGGACAGGGAGGAGAGACCCAGTACTTC. Amino acid sequence: CASSSGQGGETQYF.

The chain recombines TRBV19 with TRBJ1-6, with D possibly matching TRBD1 (6 bases). Trimming removed 4 bases from V and 5 bases from J, with 9 bases in between. This CDR3 has 14 amino acids. Germline V lookup: CDR1 LNHDA, CDR2 SQIVND (reference sequence). The CDR3 nucleotides are TGTGCCAGTAGTAGTCCAGGGGATAATTCACCCCTCCACTTT. Its translation: CASSSPGDNSPLHF.

This CDR3 is CASTKGLASQPQHF. CDR3 sequence (DNA): TGTGCCAGCACCAAGGGACTTGCAAGTCAGCCCCAGCATTTT. This chain connects TRBV28 to TRBJ1-5, with D possibly TRBD1 on 5 matching bases. Germline CDR1 is MDHEN and CDR2 is SYDVKM. Deletions cut 7 bases from V and 6 bases from J, with 16 bases between. The CDR3 consists of 14 residues. The full variable domain, in which reference TRBV28 and TRBJ1-5 provide the parts outside the CDR3, is DVKVTQSSRYLVKRTGEKVFLECVQDMDHENMFWYRQDPGLGLRLIYFSYDVKMKEKGDIPEGYSVSREKKERFSLILESASTNQTSMYLCASTKGLASQPQHFGDGTRLSIL.

The gene calls are TRBV30 and TRBJ1-3; no clear D gene. Germline values: CDR1 GTSNPN, CDR2 SVGIG (reference sequence). Trimming shortened V by 7 bases and J by 2 bases, and 12 bases separated the two germline ends. This CDR3 spans 13 amino acids. CDR3: CASRRETGNTIYF. The CDR3 nucleotides are TGTGCCTCCCGGAGGGAAACTGGAAACACCATATATTTT.

The V and J genes are TRBV12-5 and TRBJ2-2; 10 bases are shared with TRBD1. Germline values: CDR1 LGHNT, CDR2 FRNRAP. Trimming removed 1 base from V and 3 bases from J; junction bases left unmatched: 5. This CDR3 has 17 residues. CDR3 in DNA: TGTGCTAGTGGTTTGGGGATCGGGACAGGGGACACCGGGGAGCTGTTTTTT. Amino acid sequence: CASGLGIGTGDTGELFF.

J is TRBJ2-3 and V is TRBV15; TRBD2 might be the D (5 bases). Trimming took 3 bases from V and 2 from J, leaving 18 bases between them. The CDR3 covers 17 residues. Germline loops: CDR1 LNHNV, CDR2 YYDKDF (reference sequence). This CDR3 reads CATSSDYGVGLTDTQYF. CDR3 coding DNA: TGTGCCACCAGCAGTGACTATGGCGTAGGCCTCACAGATACGCAGTATTTT.

This clone has a handful of counts. The chain combines TRBV10-3 with TRBJ1-6; 10 bases map to TRBD1. After removal of 6 bases from V and 7 bases from J, the junction contained 12 bases not matched to a gene. CDR1 and CDR2 (germline): ENHRY, SYGVKD. The CDR3 length is 17 residues. The CDR3 DNA reads as TGTGCCATCAGCGAAGCTCCGGGACAGGGGACGAATTCACCCCTCCACTTT. This codes for CAISEAPGQGTNSPLHF.

The chain is built from TRBV5-1 and TRBJ1-1; a weak D match, TRBD1 (6 bases). This CDR3 region has 13 residues. Trimming took 4 bases from V and 1 from J, leaving 8 bases between them. Germline values: CDR1 SGHRS, CDR2 YFSETQ. CDR3 DNA sequence: TGCGCCAGCAGCCCGGGACAGAACACTGAAGCTTTCTTT. Protein sequence: CASSPGQNTEAFF.

The chain is built from TRBV7-3 and TRBJ2-1; tentatively, D is TRBD2 (5 bases). The CDR3 totals 14 residues. Trimming stripped 3 bases from V and 0 bases from J, with 6 bases between. The germline V gene encodes CDR1 SGHTA and CDR2 FQGTGA. The CDR3 spells CASSLGASYNEQFF. CDR3 sequence (DNA): TGTGCCAGCAGCTTGGGAGCCTCCTACAATGAGCAGTTCTTC.

This clone was detected only once. The genes are TRBV21-1 and TRBJ1-2. TRBV21-1 constitutes a pseudogene. The CDR3 spans 13 residues. The CDR3 is CASSKKVAEGYTF. CDR3 coding DNA: TGTGCCAGCAGCAAAAAGGTCGCGGAGGGCTACACCTTC.

The chain couples TRBV6-5 to TRBJ2-6; D gene uncertain. Germline V gene lookup returns CDR1 MNHEY and CDR2 SVGAGI. V lost 8 bases, J lost 1 base, and 6 bases lay in between. This CDR3 has 13 residues. The CDR3: CASSLSGANVLTF. For the CDR3, the DNA is TGTGCCAGCTCACTTTCTGGGGCCAACGTCCTGACTTTC.

The chain is built from TRBV27 and TRBJ2-3, with 7 bases that match TRBD2. The CDR3 consists of 19 residues. The ends lost 4 bases at V and 3 bases at J; junction bases unmatched: 19. Per the germline V gene, CDR1 is MNHEY and CDR2 is SMNVEV (reference sequence). For the CDR3, the DNA is TGTGCCAGCAGTTCGATGCCCCGAAGGGCGGGGGTGGGGACAGATACGCAGTATTTT. This codes for CASSSMPRRAGVGTDTQYF.

V usage is TRBV18 and J usage is TRBJ1-4; maybe TRBD1 (6 bases). This CDR3 has 14 amino acids. Between the trimmed V and J ends, which lost 6 bases and 3 bases, there was a span of 11 bases. In germline, CDR1 is KGHSH, CDR2 LQKENI. The CDR3 here is CASSHTGSNEKLFF. For the CDR3, the DNA is TGTGCCAGCTCCCACACAGGGTCTAATGAAAAACTGTTTTTT. Using reference TRBV18 and TRBJ1-4 for the parts outside the CDR3, the full variable domain is NAGVMQNPRHLVRRRGQEARLRCSPMKGHSHVYWYRQLPEEGLKFMVYLQKENIIDESGMPKERFSAEFPKEGPSILRIQQVVRGDSAAYFCASSHTGSNEKLFFGSGTQLSVL.

By proportion, this clone is medium-sized. Other nucleotide sequences in the sample specify the same CDR3. The rearrangement links TRBV5-1 to TRBJ1-5, with D tentatively TRBD1 (5 bases). Germline V gene lookup returns CDR1 SGHRS and CDR2 YFSETQ. CDR3 length: 14 residues. Trimming shortened V by 4 bases and J by 3 bases, and 11 bases separated the two germline ends. The CDR3 loop is CASSPDSANQPQHF. In DNA, the CDR3 is TGCGCCAGCAGCCCCGACAGTGCCAATCAGCCCCAGCATTTT.

V usage is TRBV5-6 and J usage is TRBJ1-3; D gene ambiguous. CDR3 size: 14 residues. The V gene lost 2 bases and the J gene lost 4 bases, with 10 bases spanning the gap. Germline values: CDR1 SGHDT, CDR2 YYEEEE. Here the CDR3 DNA reads TGTGCCAGCAGCTTCACCTTCGGGGGAAACACCATATATTTT. Translating gives CASSFTFGGNTIYF. Full variable domain (outside the CDR3, taken from reference TRBV5-6 and TRBJ1-3): DAGVTQSPTHLIKTRGQQVTLRCSPKSGHDTVSWYQQALGQGPQFIFQYYEEEERQRGNFPDRFSGHQFPNYSSELNVNALLLGDSALYLCASSFTFGGNTIYFGEGSWLTVV.

Details on this clone: Sequence at one end of the junction differs from germline and may be a read error. V usage is TRBV7-9 and J usage is TRBJ2-3; 7 nucleotides match TRBD1. Germline loops: CDR1 SEHNR, CDR2 FQNEAQ (reference sequence). The CDR3 extends over 13 amino acids. DNA of the CDR3: TGTGCCGGCAGGGGGACACGCACAGATACGCAGTATTTT. Residues: CAGRGTRTDTQYF. Drawing the rest from reference TRBV7-9 and TRBJ2-3, the complete variable domain is DTGVSQNPRHKITKRGQNVTFRCDPISEHNRLYWYRQTLGQGPEFLTYFQNEAQLEKSRLLSDRFSAERPKGSFSTLEIQRTEQGDSAMYLCAGRGTRTDTQYFGPGTRLTVL.

The chain is built from TRBV9 and TRBJ2-3; 10 bases are shared with TRBD2. This CDR3 contains 14 residues. J gave up 9 bases and V 1 base, and 5 bases lay outside the gene matches. CDR1 is SGDLS, CDR2 YYNGEE, per germline. CDR3 sequence (DNA): TGTGCCAGCAGCGTACTAGCGGGGGTGGCGACGCAGTATTTT. This codes for CASSVLAGVATQYF.

The gene calls are TRBV7-9 and TRBJ1-1; D might be TRBD1 (5 bases). The germline CDR1 and CDR2 sequences are SEHNR and FQNEAQ (reference sequence). Trimming shortened V by 6 bases and J by 3 bases, and 17 bases separated the two germline ends. CDR3 size: 15 residues. The chain's CDR3 is CASSLGEERYTEAFF. CDR3 nucleotides: TGTGCCAGCAGTCTAGGGGAGGAGAGGTACACTGAAGCTTTCTTT.

The CDR3 protein is CASHPRVDTEAFF. DNA of the CDR3: TGTGCCAGCCATCCCAGGGTGGACACTGAAGCTTTCTTT. This chain connects TRBV6-5 to TRBJ1-1; possibly TRBD1 for D (5 bases). Germline V gives CDR1 MNHEY, CDR2 SVGAGI. The CDR3 runs 13 residues. Trimming took off 8 bases at V and 3 bases at J, with 13 bases between the two ends.